These T cell receptor beta chains were read from a single sample in a study of blood T cell repertoires in COVID-19. TCRdb keeps only in-frame clones here, not all; method: immunoSEQ multiplex PCR. The repertoire holds some 91,000 clones, with 76% as singletons. The specimen sequenced was peripheral blood. These receptors all come from a man aged 70 or older with acute or convalescent COVID-19. CDR3s include the opening cysteine and the closing phenylalanine or tryptophan. Each record gives: CDR3 protein, CDR3 DNA, J gene, D gene, V gene, clone size. D genes are given only for firm matches. Not all rows give a size; the values are once, few, many and, for expanded clones, a class.

CDR3 protein: CASSRPTGKINEKLFF
CDR3 DNA: TGTGCCAGTAGTCGACCCACAGGGAAGATAAATGAAAAACTGTTTTTT
J gene: TRBJ1-4
D gene: .
V gene: TRBV19
clone size: .

CDR3 protein: CASSPDGLNYGYTF
CDR3 DNA: TGTGCCAGCAGTCCGGACGGACTAAACTATGGCTACACCTTC
J gene: TRBJ1-2
D gene: .
V gene: TRBV27
clone size: .

CDR3 protein: CASSWDGGVSTDTQYF
CDR3 DNA: TGTGCCAGCAGTTGGGACGGGGGGGTAAGCACAGATACGCAGTATTTT
J gene: TRBJ2-3
D gene: TRBD2
V gene: TRBV2
clone size: few

CDR3 protein: CASSWDRRSGYTF
CDR3 DNA: TGTGCCAGCAGTTGGGACAGGCGATCTGGCTACACCTTC
J gene: TRBJ1-2
D gene: TRBD1
V gene: TRBV6-5
clone size: .

CDR3 protein: CASRYSGSATDTQYF
CDR3 DNA: TGTGCCAGCAGGTACAGCGGATCCGCAACAGATACGCAGTATTTT
J gene: TRBJ2-3
D gene: .
V gene: TRBV7-2
clone size: .

CDR3 protein: CASSPSRGLNSPLHF
CDR3 DNA: TGTGCCAGCAGCCCAAGTAGGGGATTGAATTCACCCCTCCACTTT
J gene: TRBJ1-6
D gene: .
V gene: TRBV7-9
clone size: .

CDR3 protein: CASSLGASGLYSYEQYF
CDR3 DNA: TGTGCCAGCAGCTTAGGGGCTAGCGGGCTCTACTCCTACGAGCAGTACTTC
J gene: TRBJ2-7
D gene: TRBD2
V gene: TRBV13
clone size: .

CDR3 protein: CAIAPTSGRAGAKNIQYF
CDR3 DNA: TGTGCCATCGCCCCGACTAGCGGGAGGGCCGGGGCCAAAAACATTCAGTACTTC
J gene: TRBJ2-4
D gene: TRBD2
V gene: TRBV10-3
clone size: .

CDR3 protein: CASSLAPGGYGYTF
CDR3 DNA: TGTGCCAGCAGCTTAGCGCCAGGGGGCTATGGCTACACCTTC
J gene: TRBJ1-2
D gene: TRBD1
V gene: TRBV7-8
clone size: .

CDR3 protein: CASSTTGGIGNQPQHF
CDR3 DNA: TGTGCCAGCAGCACGACAGGGGGTATTGGCAATCAGCCCCAGCATTTT
J gene: TRBJ1-5
D gene: TRBD1
V gene: TRBV28
clone size: few

CDR3 protein: CASSQEARLETQYF
CDR3 DNA: TGTGCCAGCAGCCAAGAAGCCAGGCTGGAGACCCAGTACTTC
J gene: TRBJ2-5
D gene: .
V gene: TRBV4-2
clone size: many

CDR3 protein: CASSLVQRRAQPQHF
CDR3 DNA: TGTGCCAGCAGTTTAGTTCAAAGGCGGGCTCAGCCCCAGCATTTT
J gene: TRBJ1-5
D gene: .
V gene: TRBV28
clone size: .

CDR3 protein: CASSQDRGNQPQHF
CDR3 DNA: TGCGCCAGCAGCCAAGATCGGGGCAATCAGCCCCAGCATTTT
J gene: TRBJ1-5
D gene: .
V gene: TRBV4-1
clone size: .

CDR3 protein: CASSSDRGLGYGYTF
CDR3 DNA: TGTGCCAGCAGCTCAGACAGGGGGCTTGGGTATGGCTACACCTTC
J gene: TRBJ1-2
D gene: TRBD1
V gene: TRBV7-2
clone size: .

CDR3 protein: CASSISPGIYGYTF
CDR3 DNA: TGTGCCAGCAGCATCAGTCCAGGGATCTACGGCTACACCTTC
J gene: TRBJ1-2
D gene: .
V gene: TRBV21-1
clone size: .

CDR3 protein: CASSQEGTGVYNSPLHF
CDR3 DNA: TGCGCCAGCAGCCAAGAAGGGACAGGAGTCTATAATTCACCCCTCCACTTT
J gene: TRBJ1-6
D gene: TRBD1
V gene: TRBV4-1
clone size: .

CDR3 protein: CASSKGASSTDTQYF
CDR3 DNA: TGTGCCAGCAGCAAGGGGGCCTCTAGCACAGATACGCAGTATTTT
J gene: TRBJ2-3
D gene: TRBD1
V gene: TRBV11-3
clone size: .

CDR3 protein: CASTRGQGDEQFF
CDR3 DNA: TGTGCCAGCACCCGAGGACAGGGGGATGAGCAGTTCTTC
J gene: TRBJ2-1
D gene: TRBD1
V gene: TRBV12-3/TRBV12-4
clone size: .

CDR3 protein: CASSQTGGRGDSNQPQHF
CDR3 DNA: TGTGCCAGCAGCCAGACGGGGGGCCGGGGCGATAGCAATCAGCCCCAGCATTTT
J gene: TRBJ1-5
D gene: .
V gene: TRBV3-1/TRBV3-2
clone size: .

CDR3 protein: CASSKTGVDTEAFF
CDR3 DNA: TGCGCCAGCAGCAAGACAGGGGTGGACACTGAAGCTTTCTTT
J gene: TRBJ1-1
D gene: TRBD1
V gene: TRBV10-1
clone size: .

CDR3 protein: CASSETGSGYGYTF
CDR3 DNA: TGTGCCAGCAGCGAAACAGGGTCGGGGTATGGCTACACCTTC
J gene: TRBJ1-2
D gene: .
V gene: TRBV6-1
clone size: .

CDR3 protein: CASNPDRDRADTQYF
CDR3 DNA: TGTGCCAGCAACCCGGACAGGGATCGTGCAGATACGCAGTATTTT
J gene: TRBJ2-3
D gene: TRBD1
V gene: TRBV28
clone size: .

CDR3 protein: CASSSTGGPSYEQYF
CDR3 DNA: TGCGCCAGCAGCTCGACAGGGGGACCCTCCTACGAGCAGTACTTC
J gene: TRBJ2-7
D gene: TRBD1
V gene: TRBV5-1
clone size: .

CDR3 protein: CASSEGGAKNIQYF
CDR3 DNA: TGTGCCAGCAGTGAGGGGGGGGCCAAAAACATTCAGTACTTC
J gene: TRBJ2-4
D gene: TRBD2
V gene: TRBV6-4
clone size: few

CDR3 protein: CASRDNYNEQFF
CDR3 DNA: TGTGCCAGCAGGGACAATTACAATGAGCAGTTCTTC
J gene: TRBJ2-1
D gene: .
V gene: TRBV6-5
clone size: .

CDR3 protein: CATSAASIQETQYF
CDR3 DNA: TGTGCCACCAGTGCTGCTTCTATCCAAGAGACCCAGTACTTC
J gene: TRBJ2-5
D gene: .
V gene: TRBV24-1
clone size: .

CDR3 protein: CASSDDRRLQETQYF
CDR3 DNA: TGTGCCAGCAGTGACGACCGACGACTCCAAGAGACCCAGTACTTC
J gene: TRBJ2-5
D gene: .
V gene: TRBV6-4
clone size: .

CDR3 protein: CASSSSAIQGNTEAFF
CDR3 DNA: TGTGCCAGCAGCTCATCGGCAATTCAGGGTAACACTGAAGCTTTCTTT
J gene: TRBJ1-1
D gene: .
V gene: TRBV5-5
clone size: .

CDR3 protein: CASRESGISYNEQFF
CDR3 DNA: TGTGCCAGCAGGGAGTCAGGGATCTCCTACAATGAGCAGTTCTTC
J gene: TRBJ2-1
D gene: .
V gene: TRBV2
clone size: .

CDR3 protein: CASRQPTGVRNEAFF
CDR3 DNA: TGTGCCAGCAGACAACCTACAGGGGTAAGAAATGAAGCTTTCTTT
J gene: TRBJ1-1
D gene: TRBD1
V gene: TRBV28
clone size: .

CDR3 protein: CASRPGGSKVVYSPLHF
CDR3 DNA: TGTGCCAGCAGGCCGGGAGGGTCGAAGGTCGTCTATTCACCCCTCCACTTT
J gene: TRBJ1-6
D gene: .
V gene: TRBV7-9
clone size: medium-sized

CDR3 protein: CATSVGGDEQYF
CDR3 DNA: TGTGCCACCAGTGTAGGGGGGGACGAGCAGTACTTC
J gene: TRBJ2-7
D gene: .
V gene: TRBV24-1
clone size: .

CDR3 protein: CALVGGQGAYTGELFF
CDR3 DNA: TGTGCCCTGGTGGGAGGGCAGGGGGCTTACACCGGGGAGCTGTTTTTT
J gene: TRBJ2-2
D gene: .
V gene: TRBV2
clone size: .

CDR3 protein: CASSPPRTSSPGELFF
CDR3 DNA: TGTGCCAGCTCACCACCACGTACTAGCTCTCCCGGGGAGCTGTTTTTT
J gene: TRBJ2-2
D gene: .
V gene: TRBV18
clone size: .

CDR3 protein: CASSLDFGTKETQYF
CDR3 DNA: TGCGCCAGCAGCTTGGATTTTGGGACAAAAGAGACCCAGTACTTC
J gene: TRBJ2-5
D gene: .
V gene: TRBV5-1
clone size: .

CDR3 protein: CASSLAGGAAKNIQYF
CDR3 DNA: TGTGCCAGCAGCTTAGCAGGGGGCGCAGCCAAAAACATTCAGTACTTC
J gene: TRBJ2-4
D gene: TRBD1
V gene: TRBV5-4
clone size: .

CDR3 protein: CASSQDWDRGWQPQHF
CDR3 DNA: TGCGCCAGCAGCCAAGATTGGGACAGGGGGTGGCAGCCCCAGCATTTT
J gene: TRBJ1-5
D gene: TRBD1
V gene: TRBV4-1
clone size: .

CDR3 protein: CATSRGVRQAPDTEAFF
CDR3 DNA: TGTGCCACCAGCAGGGGGGTTAGACAGGCCCCGGACACTGAAGCTTTCTTT
J gene: TRBJ1-1
D gene: .
V gene: TRBV15
clone size: few

CDR3 protein: CATSPSGGATDTQYF
CDR3 DNA: TGTGCCACCAGTCCTAGCGGGGGAGCCACAGATACGCAGTATTTT
J gene: TRBJ2-3
D gene: TRBD2
V gene: TRBV24-1
clone size: .

CDR3 protein: CASSCPGGQPGLGHTGELFF
CDR3 DNA: TGTGCCAGCAGCTGCCCCGGTGGACAACCGGGACTAGGTCACACCGGGGAGCTGTTTTTT
J gene: TRBJ2-2
D gene: TRBD2
V gene: TRBV7-4
clone size: .